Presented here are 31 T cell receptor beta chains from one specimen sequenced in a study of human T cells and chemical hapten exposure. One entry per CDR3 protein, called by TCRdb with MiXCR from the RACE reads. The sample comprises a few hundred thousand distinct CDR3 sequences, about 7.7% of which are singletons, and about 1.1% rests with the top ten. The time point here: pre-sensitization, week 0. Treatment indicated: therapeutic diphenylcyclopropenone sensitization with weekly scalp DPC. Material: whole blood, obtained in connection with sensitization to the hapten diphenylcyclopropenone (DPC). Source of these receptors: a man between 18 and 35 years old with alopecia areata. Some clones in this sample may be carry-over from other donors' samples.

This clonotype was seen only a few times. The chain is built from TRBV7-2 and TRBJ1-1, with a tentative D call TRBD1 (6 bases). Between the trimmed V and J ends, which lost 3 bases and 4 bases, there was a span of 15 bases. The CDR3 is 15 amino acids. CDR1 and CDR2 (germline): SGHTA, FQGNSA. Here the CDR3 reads CASSLGHRVFTEAFF. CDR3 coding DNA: TGTGCCAGCAGCTTGGGACACCGTGTGTTCACTGAAGCTTTCTTT.

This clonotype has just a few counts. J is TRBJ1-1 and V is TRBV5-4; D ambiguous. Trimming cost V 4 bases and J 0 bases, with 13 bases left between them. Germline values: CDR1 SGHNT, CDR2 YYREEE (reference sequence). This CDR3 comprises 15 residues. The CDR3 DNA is TGTGCCAGCAGCCATCTTCCAACAGTGAACACTGAAGCTTTCTTT. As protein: CASSHLPTVNTEAFF.

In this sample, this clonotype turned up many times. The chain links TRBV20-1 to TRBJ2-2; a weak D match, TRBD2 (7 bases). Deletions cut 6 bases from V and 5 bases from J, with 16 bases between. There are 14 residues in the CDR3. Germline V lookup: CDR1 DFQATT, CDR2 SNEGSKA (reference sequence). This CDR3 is CSARPGGRTGELFF. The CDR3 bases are TGCAGTGCCCGACCCGGGGGGCGGACCGGGGAGCTGTTTTTT.

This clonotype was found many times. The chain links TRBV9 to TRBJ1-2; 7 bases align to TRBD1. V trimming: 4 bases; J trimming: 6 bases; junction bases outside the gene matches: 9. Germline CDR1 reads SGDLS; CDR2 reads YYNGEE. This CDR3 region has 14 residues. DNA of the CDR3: TGTGCCAGCAGCTCGCCGACAGGGACGGATGGCTACACCTTC. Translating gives CASSSPTGTDGYTF.

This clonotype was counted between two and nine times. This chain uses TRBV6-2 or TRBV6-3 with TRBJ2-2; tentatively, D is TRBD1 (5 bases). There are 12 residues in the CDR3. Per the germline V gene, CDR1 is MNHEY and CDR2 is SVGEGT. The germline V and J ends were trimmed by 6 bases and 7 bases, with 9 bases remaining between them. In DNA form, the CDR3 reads TGTGCCAGCAGCCAGGGCGGCGGGGAGCTGTTTTTT. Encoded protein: CASSQGGGELFF.

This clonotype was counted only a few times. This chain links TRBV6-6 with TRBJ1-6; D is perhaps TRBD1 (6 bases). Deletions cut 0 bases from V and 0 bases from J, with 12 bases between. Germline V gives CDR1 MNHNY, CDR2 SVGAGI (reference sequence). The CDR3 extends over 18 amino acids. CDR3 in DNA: TGTGCCAGCAGTTACTCGAGAGGGGGAAGCTCCTATAATTCACCCCTCCACTTT. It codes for CASSYSRGGSSYNSPLHF.

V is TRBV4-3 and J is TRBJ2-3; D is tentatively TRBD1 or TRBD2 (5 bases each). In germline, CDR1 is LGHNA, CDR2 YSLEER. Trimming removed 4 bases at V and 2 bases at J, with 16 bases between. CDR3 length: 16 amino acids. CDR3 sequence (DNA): TGCGCCAGCAGCCGGACCCAGGGAGAGGCCACAGATACGCAGTATTTT. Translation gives CASSRTQGEATDTQYF.

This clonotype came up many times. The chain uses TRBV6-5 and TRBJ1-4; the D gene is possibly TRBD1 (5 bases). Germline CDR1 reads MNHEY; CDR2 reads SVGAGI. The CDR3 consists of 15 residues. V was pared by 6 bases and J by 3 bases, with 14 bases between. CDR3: CASRDRDGSNEKLFF. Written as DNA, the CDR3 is TGTGCCAGCAGAGATCGGGACGGATCTAATGAAAAACTGTTTTTT.

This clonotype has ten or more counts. This CDR3 reads CSAAPSGGAANTQYF. The CDR3 DNA sequence: TGCAGCGCCGCCCCTAGCGGGGGGGCCGCGAATACGCAGTATTTT. This chain uses TRBV29-1 with TRBJ2-3; 12 bases align to TRBD2. Germline V gives CDR1 SQVTM, CDR2 ANQGSEA. Trimming at V came to 7 bases and at J to 7 bases, leaving 12 bases not matched to a gene. The CDR3 loop spans 15 amino acids.

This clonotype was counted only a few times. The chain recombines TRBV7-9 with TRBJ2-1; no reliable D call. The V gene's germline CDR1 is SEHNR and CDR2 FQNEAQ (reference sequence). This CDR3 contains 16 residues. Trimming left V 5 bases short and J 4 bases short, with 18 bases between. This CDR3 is CASSLDFIRGYNEQFF. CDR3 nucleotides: TGTGCCAGCAGCCTTGACTTCATTCGAGGTTACAATGAGCAGTTCTTC.

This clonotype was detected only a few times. The CDR3 reads CASSKPGGQYISYEQYF. Here the CDR3 DNA reads TGTGCCAGCAGTAAACCCGGAGGACAGTACATCTCCTACGAGCAGTACTTC. J is TRBJ2-7 and V is TRBV6-2 or TRBV6-3; a possible D gene is TRBD1 (6 bases). This CDR3 spans 17 amino acids. Trimming took 5 bases from V and 0 from J, leaving 20 bases between them. The germline V gene has CDR1 MNHEY and CDR2 SVGEGT.

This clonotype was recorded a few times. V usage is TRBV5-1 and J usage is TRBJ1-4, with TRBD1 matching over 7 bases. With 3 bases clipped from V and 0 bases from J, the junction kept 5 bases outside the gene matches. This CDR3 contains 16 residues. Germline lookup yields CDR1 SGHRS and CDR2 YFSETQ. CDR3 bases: TGCGCCAGCAGCTCGGACAGGACAACAACTAATGAAAAACTGTTTTTT. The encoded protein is CASSSDRTTTNEKLFF.

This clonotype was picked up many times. CDR3 nucleotide sequence: TGTGCCAGCAGTCTCCAATCGGTTGACTATGGCTACACCTTC. This codes for CASSLQSVDYGYTF. The genes are TRBV12-3 or TRBV12-4 and TRBJ1-2; unclear D gene. V lost 5 bases and J lost 3, with 13 bases in between. This CDR3 has 14 residues.

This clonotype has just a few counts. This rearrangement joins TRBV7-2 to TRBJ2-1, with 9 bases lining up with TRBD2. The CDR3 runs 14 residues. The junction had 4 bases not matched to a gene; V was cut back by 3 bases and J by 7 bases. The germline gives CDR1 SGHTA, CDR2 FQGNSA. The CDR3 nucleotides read TGTGCCAGCAGCTTGCGGGGGGGCCAAAATGAGCAGTTCTTC. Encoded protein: CASSLRGGQNEQFF.

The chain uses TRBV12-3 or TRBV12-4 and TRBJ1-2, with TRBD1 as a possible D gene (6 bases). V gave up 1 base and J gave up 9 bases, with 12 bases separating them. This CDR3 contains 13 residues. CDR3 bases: TGTGCCAGCAGTTTAGGGGACAACGGGCGCTACACCTTC. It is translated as CASSLGDNGRYTF.

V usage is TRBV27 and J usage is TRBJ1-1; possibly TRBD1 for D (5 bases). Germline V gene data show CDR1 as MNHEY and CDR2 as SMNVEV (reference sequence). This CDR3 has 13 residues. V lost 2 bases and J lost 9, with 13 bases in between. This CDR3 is CASSLTSGLQAFF. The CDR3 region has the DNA TGTGCCAGCAGTTTAACCTCAGGGCTCCAAGCTTTCTTT.

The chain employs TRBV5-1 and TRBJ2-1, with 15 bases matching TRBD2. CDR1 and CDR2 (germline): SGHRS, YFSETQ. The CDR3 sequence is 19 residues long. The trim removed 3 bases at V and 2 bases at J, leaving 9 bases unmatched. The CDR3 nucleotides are TGCGCCAGCAGCTCGGCCGGGACTAGCGGGGGGCACGCCTACAATGAGCAGTTCTTC. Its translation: CASSSAGTSGGHAYNEQFF.

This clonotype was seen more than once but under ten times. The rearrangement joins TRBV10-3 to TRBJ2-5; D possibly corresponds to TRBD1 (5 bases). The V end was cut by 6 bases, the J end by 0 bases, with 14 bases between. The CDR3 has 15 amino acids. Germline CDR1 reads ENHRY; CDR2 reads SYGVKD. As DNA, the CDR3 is TGTGCCATCAGCGACGACAGCAAGTACCAAGAGACCCAGTACTTC. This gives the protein CAISDDSKYQETQYF.

For the CDR3, the DNA is TGTGCCAGCAGCCAGATGGGGGCGAACTACGAGCAGTACGTC. Protein sequence: CASSQMGANYEQYV. The chain employs TRBV7-9 and TRBJ2-7; a weak D match, TRBD1 (6 bases). There are 14 residues in the CDR3. Germline CDR1 reads SEHNR; CDR2 reads FQNEAQ (reference sequence). Between the trimmed V and J ends, which lost 5 bases and 3 bases, there was a span of 14 bases.

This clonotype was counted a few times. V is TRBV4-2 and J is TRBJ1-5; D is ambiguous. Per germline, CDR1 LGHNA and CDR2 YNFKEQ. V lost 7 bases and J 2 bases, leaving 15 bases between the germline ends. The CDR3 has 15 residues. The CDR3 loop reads CASTPRLSGNQPQHF. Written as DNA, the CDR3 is TGTGCCAGCACCCCCCGGCTTTCTGGCAATCAGCCCCAGCATTTT.

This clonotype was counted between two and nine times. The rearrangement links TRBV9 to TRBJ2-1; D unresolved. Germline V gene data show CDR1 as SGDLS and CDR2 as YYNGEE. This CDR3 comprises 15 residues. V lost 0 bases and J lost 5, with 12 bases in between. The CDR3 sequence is CASSVESEEHNEQFF. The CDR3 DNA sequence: TGTGCCAGCAGCGTAGAGTCCGAAGAGCACAATGAGCAGTTCTTC.

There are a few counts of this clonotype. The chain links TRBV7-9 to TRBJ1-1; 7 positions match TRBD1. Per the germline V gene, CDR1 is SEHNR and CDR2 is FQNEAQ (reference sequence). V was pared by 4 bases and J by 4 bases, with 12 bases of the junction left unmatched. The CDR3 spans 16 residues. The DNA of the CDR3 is TGTGCCAGCAGCTCGATCACAGGGAAGGGGGCCACTGAAGCTTTCTTT. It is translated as CASSSITGKGATEAFF. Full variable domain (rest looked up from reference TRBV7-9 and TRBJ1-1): DTGVSQNPRHKITKRGQNVTFRCDPISEHNRLYWYRQTLGQGPEFLTYFQNEAQLEKSRLLSDRFSAERPKGSFSTLEIQRTEQGDSAMYLCASSSITGKGATEAFFGQGTRLTVV.

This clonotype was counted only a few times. The CDR3 loop reads CASSPASGNTIYF. The CDR3 nucleotides are TGTGCCAGCAGTCCAGCCTCTGGAAACACCATATATTTT. J is TRBJ1-3 and V is TRBV5-5; D uncertain. This CDR3 comprises 13 residues. Germline values: CDR1 SGHKS, CDR2 YYEKEE (reference sequence). The V end lost 5 bases, the J end lost 0 bases, and 6 bases lay between the germline ends.

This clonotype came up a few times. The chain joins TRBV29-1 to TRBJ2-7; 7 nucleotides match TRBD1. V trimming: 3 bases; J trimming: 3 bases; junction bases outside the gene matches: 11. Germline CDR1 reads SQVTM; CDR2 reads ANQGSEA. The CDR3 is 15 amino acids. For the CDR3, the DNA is TGCAGCGTTGAGTTACAGGGGAGCCATCTCTACGAGCAGTACTTC. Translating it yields CSVELQGSHLYEQYF.

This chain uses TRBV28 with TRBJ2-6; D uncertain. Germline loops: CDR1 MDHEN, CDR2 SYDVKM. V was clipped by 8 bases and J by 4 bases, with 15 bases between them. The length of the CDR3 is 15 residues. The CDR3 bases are TGTGCCAGCGGTGAGGATTCTCTGGGGGCCAACGTCCTGACTTTC. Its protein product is CASGEDSLGANVLTF. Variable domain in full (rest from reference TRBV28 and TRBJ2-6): DVKVTQSSRYLVKRTGEKVFLECVQDMDHENMFWYRQDPGLGLRLIYFSYDVKMKEKGDIPEGYSVSREKKERFSLILESASTNQTSMYLCASGEDSLGANVLTFGAGSRLTVL.

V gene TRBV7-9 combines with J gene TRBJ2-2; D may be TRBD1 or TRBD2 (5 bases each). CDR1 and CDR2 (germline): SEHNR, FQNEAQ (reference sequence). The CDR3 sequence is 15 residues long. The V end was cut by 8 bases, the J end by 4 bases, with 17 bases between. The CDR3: CASVQLAGRTGELFF. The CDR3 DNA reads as TGTGCCAGCGTCCAGCTAGCAGGGCGCACCGGGGAGCTGTTTTTT.

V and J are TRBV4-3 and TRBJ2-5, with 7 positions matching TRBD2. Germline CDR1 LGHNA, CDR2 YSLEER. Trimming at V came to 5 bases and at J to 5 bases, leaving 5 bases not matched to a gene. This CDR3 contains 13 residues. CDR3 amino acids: CASSGAGSETQYF. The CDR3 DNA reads TGCGCCAGCAGCGGAGCGGGGAGTGAGACCCAGTACTTC.

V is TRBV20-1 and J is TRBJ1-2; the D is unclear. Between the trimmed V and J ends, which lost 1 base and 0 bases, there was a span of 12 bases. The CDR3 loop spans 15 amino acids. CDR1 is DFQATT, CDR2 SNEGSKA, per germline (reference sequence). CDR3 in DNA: TGCAGTGCTAGAGCGTCCCAGCGAGCTAACTATGGCTACACCTTC. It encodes CSARASQRANYGYTF.

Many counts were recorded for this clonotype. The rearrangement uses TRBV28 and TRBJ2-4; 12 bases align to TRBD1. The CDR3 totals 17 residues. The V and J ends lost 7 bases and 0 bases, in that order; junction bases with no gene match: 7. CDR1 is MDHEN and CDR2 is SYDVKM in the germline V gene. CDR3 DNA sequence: TGTGCCAGCACCATGGGACAGGGGGCTGCAGCCAAAAACATTCAGTACTTC. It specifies CASTMGQGAAAKNIQYF. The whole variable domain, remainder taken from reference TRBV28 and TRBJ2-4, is DVKVTQSSRYLVKRTGEKVFLECVQDMDHENMFWYRQDPGLGLRLIYFSYDVKMKEKGDIPEGYSVSREKKERFSLILESASTNQTSMYLCASTMGQGAAAKNIQYFGAGTRLSVL.

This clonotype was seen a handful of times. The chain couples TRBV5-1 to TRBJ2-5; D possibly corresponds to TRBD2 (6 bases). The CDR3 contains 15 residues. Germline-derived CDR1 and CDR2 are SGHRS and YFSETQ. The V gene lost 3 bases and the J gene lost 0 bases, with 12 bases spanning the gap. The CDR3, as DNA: TGCGCCAGCAGCTCCGGGACTCCGTACCAAGAGACCCAGTACTTC. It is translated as CASSSGTPYQETQYF. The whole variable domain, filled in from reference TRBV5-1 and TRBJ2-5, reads KAGVTQTPRYLIKTRGQQVTLSCSPISGHRSVSWYQQTPGQGLQFLFEYFSETQRNKGNFPGRFSGRQFSNSRSEMNVSTLELGDSALYLCASSSGTPYQETQYFGPGTRLLVL.

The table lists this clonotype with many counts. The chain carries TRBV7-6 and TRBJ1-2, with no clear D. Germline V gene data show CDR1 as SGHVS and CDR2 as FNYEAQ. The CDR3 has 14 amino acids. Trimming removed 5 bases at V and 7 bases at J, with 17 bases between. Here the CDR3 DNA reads TGTGCCAGCAGCATCAGCCTCCACCGGCGTGGCTACACCTTC. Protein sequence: CASSISLHRRGYTF.